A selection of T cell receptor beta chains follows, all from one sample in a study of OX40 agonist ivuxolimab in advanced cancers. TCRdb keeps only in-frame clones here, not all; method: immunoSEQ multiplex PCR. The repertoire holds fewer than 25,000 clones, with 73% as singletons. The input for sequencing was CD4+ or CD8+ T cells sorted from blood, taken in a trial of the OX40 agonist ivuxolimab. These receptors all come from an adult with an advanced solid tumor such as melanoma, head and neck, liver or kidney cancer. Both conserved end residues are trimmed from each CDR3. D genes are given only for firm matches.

ARRWGGQGAHEQY,TRBD1,TRBJ2-7,TRBV19
ASRDTGELF,NA,TRBJ2-2,TRBV7-2
ASSSRGAQIDTQY,NA,TRBJ2-3,TRBV7-9
ASSLKWTGVADTQY,TRBD1,TRBJ2-3,TRBV7-2
ASSSRAGDSYNEQF,TRBD2,TRBJ2-1,TRBV9
ASSLVYGDRTEAF,TRBD1,TRBJ1-1,TRBV5-6
ASSLGTAYNSPLH,NA,TRBJ1-6,TRBV5-8
ASSLVGRGPNEQF,NA,TRBJ2-1,TRBV7-9
SVEGRFRSYGYT,NA,TRBJ1-2,TRBV29-1
ASSTLGRATEAF,NA,TRBJ1-1,TRBV7-3
ASSTSGGSYNEQF,TRBD2,TRBJ2-1,TRBV19
ASSPAGLENTEAF,NA,TRBJ1-1,TRBV7-9
ATKRGAGSSYNEQF,NA,TRBJ2-1,TRBV28
SVLGEVYGYT,NA,TRBJ1-2,TRBV29-1
ASSARGNEQF,NA,TRBJ2-1,TRBV9
AGCGSGGVQETQY,TRBD2,TRBJ2-5,TRBV27
ASSVGPSYEQY,NA,TRBJ2-7,TRBV7-2
ASRKGPMSSYNEQF,NA,TRBJ2-1,TRBV27
AWDPPGDGYT,NA,TRBJ1-2,TRBV30
ASLRGYSNQPQH,NA,TRBJ1-5,TRBV28
ASSLPGGEKLF,NA,TRBJ1-4,TRBV5-1
ASSLQGTTTGELF,NA,TRBJ2-2,TRBV4-1
ASSPNTAYEQY,NA,TRBJ2-7,TRBV7-6
ASSSTRTGVRYNEQF,NA,TRBJ2-1,TRBV7-9
SVLVQQGGGRGYT,NA,TRBJ1-2,TRBV29-1
SVQQGFNEQY,TRBD1,TRBJ2-7,TRBV29-1
ASSLRAGIYNSPLH,NA,TRBJ1-6,TRBV7-2
ASSYGRASYEQY,NA,TRBJ2-7,TRBV6-5
ASSPPDSFYEQY,NA,TRBJ2-7,TRBV18
ASSGEVVGEQY,NA,TRBJ2-7,TRBV27
ASSLTISTEQF,NA,TRBJ2-1,TRBV7-2
ASISNTGELF,NA,TRBJ2-2,TRBV19
ASSPSGITDTQY,NA,TRBJ2-3,TRBV7-3
ASSLLTSNEQF,NA,TRBJ2-1,TRBV27
ASSYSGRRPQH,NA,TRBJ1-5,TRBV6-5
ASSYVAGAQY,TRBD2,TRBJ2-3,TRBV6-5
RVEGGGGAGGSYNEQF,NA,TRBJ2-1,TRBV29-1
ASSPSGQHYGYT,TRBD1,TRBJ1-2,TRBV27
ASSQSGSSYNEQF,TRBD2,TRBJ2-1,TRBV6-5
ASSAGGYEQY,TRBD2,TRBJ2-7,TRBV7-9
SVGGAGGNYGYT,TRBD1,TRBJ1-2,TRBV29-1
ASRGRTQPLNEQF,NA,TRBJ2-1,TRBV28
WDPAPA,NA,TRBJ1-5,TRBV27
ASSLGARVDGYT,NA,TRBJ1-2,TRBV7-9
ASTKSKGVESNEQF,NA,TRBJ2-1,TRBV7-9
ASSSGGGELF,NA,TRBJ2-2,TRBV27
ASSLAEERVQPQH,NA,TRBJ1-5,TRBV7-8
ASSLGGVGQPQH,NA,TRBJ1-5,TRBV7-9
ASSLGTSGGHEQY,TRBD2,TRBJ2-7,TRBV11-2
ASSTTDTQY,NA,TRBJ2-3,TRBV6-5